This T cell receptor beta chain is drawn from a study of T cell repertoires in cytomegalovirus infection. Study-level information: Recently identified HLA-C-restricted CMV epitopes and well-studied HLA-B-restricted CMV epitopes were used by the study. Public TCR beta signatures provided an indication of both CMV infection and a matching HLA type.

Overall study results and limits: Dominating the ex vivo response were TCR beta clonotypes that were CMV-specific and HLA-C-restricted. Accumulated public TCR beta family frequency recognized individuals carrying CMV together with the relevant HLA.

About this clonotype itself: Antigen specificity is unknown.

V gave up 7 bases and J gave up 7 bases, with 22 bases separating them. CDR3 size: 16 residues. Looked up from germline, CDR1 is LNHDA and CDR2 is SQIVND (reference sequence). TCRdb reprocessed the reads via MiXCR and lists one record per CDR3 protein. Among hundreds of thousands of distinct CDR3 sequences, 31% were seen once, and the ten largest hold about an eighth. The source was cultured CD8+ T cells from PBMCs, collected from culture after CMV antigen stimulation. The receptor was derived from a human donor in good health (CMV status not recorded). Some clones in this sample may be carry-over from other donors' samples. The chain recombines TRBV19 with TRBJ1-4, with D perhaps matching TRBD1 (5 bases). CDR3 in DNA: TGTGCCAGTATGAAAGGGGCCGATTCACCTCGTGAAAAACTGTTTTTT. Amino acids: CASMKGADSPREKLFF.